This TCR beta chain was sequenced in a study of regulatory T cells in long-lasting Graves disease. The time point denotes: newly diagnosed GD, antithyroid drugs for less than 3 months. PBMC RNA was the source of the TCR library. To make TCR beta libraries, researchers used iRepertoire HTBI primers and Arm-PCR of CDR3 regions. TCRdb processed the multiplex PCR reads anew with MiXCR; each CDR3 protein has one entry. The table records about 620,000 distinct CDR3 sequences, roughly 16% of them present only once. These data are also associated with another study on T cells in Graves' hyperthyroidism and ophthalmopathy. That paper adds: Most clonotypes that expanded in the thyroid above 0.001 also showed up in blood.

The sequence was collected from a woman aged 30 to 39 with Graves disease. This specimen was peripheral blood mononuclear cells (PBMCs), taken at new diagnosis, from a patient treated with antithyroid drugs.

The CDR3 DNA follows: TGTGCCAGTAGTATAGAGGGTTTCGCTGGCTACACCTTC. It translates to CASSIEGFAGYTF. The chain uses TRBV19 and TRBJ1-2; D is uncertain. CDR1 is LNHDA and CDR2 is SQIVND in the germline V gene (reference sequence). This CDR3 region has 13 residues. The V and J ends lost 0 bases and 7 bases respectively, with 9 bases between them.